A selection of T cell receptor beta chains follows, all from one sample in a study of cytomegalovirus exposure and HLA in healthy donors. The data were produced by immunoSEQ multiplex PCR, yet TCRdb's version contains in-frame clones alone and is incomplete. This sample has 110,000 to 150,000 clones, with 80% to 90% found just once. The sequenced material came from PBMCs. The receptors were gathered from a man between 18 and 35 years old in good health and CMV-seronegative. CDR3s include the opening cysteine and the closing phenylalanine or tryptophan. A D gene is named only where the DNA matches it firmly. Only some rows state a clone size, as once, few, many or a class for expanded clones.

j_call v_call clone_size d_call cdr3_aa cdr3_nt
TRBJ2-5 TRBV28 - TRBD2 CASSFVAGGAYQETQYF TGTGCCAGCAGTTTTGTAGCGGGAGGCGCGTACCAAGAGACCCAGTACTTC
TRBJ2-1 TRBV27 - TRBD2 CASSLDTSGVWEQFF TGTGCCAGCAGTTTAGATACTAGCGGGGTTTGGGAGCAGTTCTTC
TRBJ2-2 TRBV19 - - CASSGYRGGGELFF TGTGCCAGTAGCGGTTACAGGGGAGGCGGGGAGCTGTTTTTT
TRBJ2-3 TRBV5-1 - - CASSLAGPPDTQYF TGCGCCAGCAGCTTGGCAGGGCCCCCAGATACGCAGTATTTT
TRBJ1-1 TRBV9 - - CASSHGRNTEAFF TGTGCCAGCAGTCATGGGAGGAACACTGAAGCTTTCTTT
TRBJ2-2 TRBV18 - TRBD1 CASSPPVGSGGASGELFF TGTGCCAGCTCACCACCGGTCGGGTCAGGGGGCGCGTCCGGGGAGCTGTTTTTT
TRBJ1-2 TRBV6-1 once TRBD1 CASRKQGGSEGYTF TGTGCCAGCAGGAAACAGGGGGGGTCCGAGGGCTACACCTTC
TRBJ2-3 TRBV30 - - CAWSPGDSTDTQYF TGTGCCTGGAGTCCAGGGGATAGCACAGATACGCAGTATTTT
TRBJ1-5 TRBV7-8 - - CASSLYRGNQPQHF TGTGCCAGCAGCTTATACCGCGGCAATCAGCCCCAGCATTTT
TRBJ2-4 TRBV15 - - CATSRDSFPKNIQYF TGTGCCACCAGCAGAGATAGTTTTCCCAAAAACATTCAGTACTTC
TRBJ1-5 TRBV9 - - CASSVGGGSGQPQHF TGTGCCAGCAGCGTAGGGGGCGGATCTGGCCAGCCCCAGCATTTT
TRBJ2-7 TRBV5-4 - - CASSLGAQSYEQYF TGTGCCAGCAGCTTAGGGGCACAATCCTACGAGCAGTACTTC
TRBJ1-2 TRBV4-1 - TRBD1 CASSQDARAGGYGYTF TGCGCCAGCAGCCAAGATGCCCGGGCAGGGGGGTATGGCTACACCTTC
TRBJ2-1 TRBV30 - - CAWRQGLEYNEQFF TGTGCCTGGCGACAGGGACTAGAGTACAATGAGCAGTTCTTC
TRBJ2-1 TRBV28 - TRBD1 CASNTGQGHYNEQFF TGTGCCAGCAACACGGGACAGGGTCACTACAATGAGCAGTTCTTC
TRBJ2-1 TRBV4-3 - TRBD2 CASSQRLAVDNEQFF TGCGCCAGCAGCCAGAGACTAGCGGTTGACAATGAGCAGTTCTTC
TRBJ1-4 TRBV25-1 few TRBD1 CASSGEPGQDWRSGKLFF TGTGCCAGCAGTGGAGAGCCGGGACAGGACTGGAGGTCTGGAAAACTGTTTTTT
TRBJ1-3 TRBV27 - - CATPTRGKRVNTIYF TGTGCCACCCCGACGCGGGGGAAAAGGGTAAACACCATATATTTT
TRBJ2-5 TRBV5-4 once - CASSMAGETQYF TGTGCCAGCAGTATGGCGGGGGAGACCCAGTACTTC
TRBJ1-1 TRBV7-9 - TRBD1 CASSLSGTGGLIGAEAFF TGTGCCAGCAGCTTGTCCGGGACAGGGGGACTAATTGGTGCTGAAGCTTTCTTT
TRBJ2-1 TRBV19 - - CASRAPFSYNEQFF TGTGCCAGTAGGGCCCCGTTCTCCTACAATGAGCAGTTCTTC
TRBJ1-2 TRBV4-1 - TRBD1 CASSPPGQGESYGYTF TGCGCCAGCAGCCCTCCGGGACAGGGAGAGAGCTATGGCTACACCTTC
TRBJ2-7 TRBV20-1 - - CSARQGYEQYF TGCAGTGCTAGGCAGGGCTACGAGCAGTACTTC
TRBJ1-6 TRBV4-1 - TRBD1 CASSPDRESPLHF TGCGCCAGCAGTCCGGACAGGGAATCACCCCTCCACTTT
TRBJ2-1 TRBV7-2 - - CASILAGDPSSYNEQLF TGTGCCAGCATTTTAGCAGGGGATCCCAGCTCCTACAATGAGCAGCTCTTC
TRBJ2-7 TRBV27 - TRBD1 CASRMHHSDRAYEQYF TGTGCCAGCAGAATGCACCACTCGGACAGGGCCTACGAGCAGTACTTC
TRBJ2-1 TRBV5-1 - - CASSLAPELVGYNEQFF TGCGCCAGCAGCTTGGCCCCCGAACTAGTCGGCTACAATGAGCAGTTCTTC
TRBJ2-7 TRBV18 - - CASSPTGNSYEQYF TGTGCCAGCTCCCCGACGGGGAACTCCTACGAGCAGTACTTC
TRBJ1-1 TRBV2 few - CASSVQVNTEAFF TGTGCCAGCAGTGTTCAGGTGAACACTGAAGCTTTCTTT
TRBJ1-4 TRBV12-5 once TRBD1 CASGTTKGAQATNEKLFF TGTGCTAGTGGCACTACTAAGGGGGCTCAGGCAACTAATGAAAAACTGTTTTTT
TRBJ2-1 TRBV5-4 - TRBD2 CASSLGGLADNEQFF TGTGCCAGCAGCTTGGGAGGACTAGCGGACAATGAGCAGTTCTTC
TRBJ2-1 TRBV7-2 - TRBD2 CASSLRLAAYNEQFF TGTGCCAGCAGCTTGCGGCTAGCGGCCTACAATGAGCAGTTCTTC
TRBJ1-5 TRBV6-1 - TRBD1 CASSLQGWQPQHF TGTGCCAGCAGTCTACAGGGGTGGCAGCCCCAGCATTTT
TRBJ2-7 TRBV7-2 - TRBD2 CASSWRGVSSYEQYF TGTGCCAGCAGCTGGCGGGGGGTGAGCTCCTACGAGCAGTACTTC
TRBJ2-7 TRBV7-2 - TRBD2 CASSFGGGGTYEQYF TGTGCCAGCAGCTTCGGGGGCGGGGGGACCTACGAGCAGTACTTC
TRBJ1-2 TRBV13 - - CASSSSGATGYTF TGTGCCAGCAGCTCTTCAGGGGCAACTGGCTACACCTTC
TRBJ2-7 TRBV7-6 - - CASSPLGRLYEQYF TGTGCCAGCAGCCCACTAGGCCGCCTATACGAGCAGTACTTC
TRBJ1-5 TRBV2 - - CASRLVRGHQPQHF TGTGCCAGCAGATTGGTCAGAGGGCATCAGCCCCAGCATTTT
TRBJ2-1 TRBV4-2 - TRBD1 CASSPGQGKYNEQFF TGTGCCAGCAGCCCCGGACAGGGGAAATACAATGAGCAGTTCTTC
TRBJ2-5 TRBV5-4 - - CASSFWGPSGAQYF TGTGCCAGCAGCTTTTGGGGGCCGAGCGGGGCCCAGTACTTC
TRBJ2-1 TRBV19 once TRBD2 CASTAVISGSSYNEQFF TGTGCCAGTACAGCGGTAATTAGCGGGAGTTCCTACAATGAGCAGTTCTTC
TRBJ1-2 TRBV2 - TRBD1 CAKGDRGTHGYTF TGTGCCAAAGGTGACAGGGGCACCCATGGCTACACCTTC
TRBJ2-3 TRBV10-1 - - CASSDRGSTDTQYF TGCGCCAGCAGTGATAGGGGGTCCACAGATACGCAGTATTTT
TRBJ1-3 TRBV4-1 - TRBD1 CASSQRQGVAGNTIYF TGCGCCAGCAGCCAAAGACAGGGGGTGGCTGGAAACACCATATATTTT
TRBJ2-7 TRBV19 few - CASSTFRVPEEQYF TGTGCCAGTAGTACATTCCGGGTCCCCGAGGAGCAGTACTTC
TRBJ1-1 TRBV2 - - CASSRDRREAFF TGTGCCAGCAGTCGAGACAGACGTGAAGCTTTCTTT
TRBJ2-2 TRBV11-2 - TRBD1 CASSLITGGAVLAGELFF TGTGCCAGCAGCTTAATTACAGGGGGCGCGGTTTTGGCCGGGGAGCTGTTTTTT
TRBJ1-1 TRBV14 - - CASSQSYGNTEAFF TGTGCCAGCAGCCAAAGCTACGGTAACACTGAAGCTTTCTTT
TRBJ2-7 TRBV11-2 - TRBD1 CASSIRSGTGDEQYF TGTGCCAGCAGCATCCGTTCCGGGACAGGGGACGAGCAGTACTTC
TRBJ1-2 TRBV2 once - CASSRPGYGYTF TGTGCCAGCAGCCGCCCCGGGTATGGCTACACCTTC
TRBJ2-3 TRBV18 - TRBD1 CASSPRTGGADTQYF TGTGCCAGCTCACCACGGACAGGCGGCGCAGATACGCAGTATTTT
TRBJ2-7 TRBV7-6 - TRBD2 CASSPRTSVYEQYF TGTGCCAGCAGCCCACGGACTAGCGTGTACGAGCAGTACTTC
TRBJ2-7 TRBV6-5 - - CASSYSRVVWNEQYF TGTGCCAGCAGTTACTCGAGGGTGGTGTGGAACGAGCAGTACTTC
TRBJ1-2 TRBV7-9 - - CVGEGVNYGYTF TGTGTGGGAGAGGGGGTGAACTATGGCTACACCTTC
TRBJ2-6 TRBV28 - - CASSLYYTRRSGANVLTF TGTGCCAGCAGTTTATACTACACGCGACGCTCTGGGGCCAACGTCCTGACTTTC